One and the same sample provided the 32 T cell receptor beta chains below, sequenced in a study of cytomegalovirus exposure and HLA in healthy donors. PCR employed 60 Vbeta and 13 Jbeta primers. Using immunoSEQ multiplex PCR, the repertoire was profiled, and TCRdb retains in-frame clones only, with some absent. The sample includes 200,000 to 250,000 clones, 70% to 90% of them seen just once. The sample was PBMCs. These receptors all stem from a woman in her sixties or seventies in good health and CMV-seropositive.

V and J are TRBV9 and TRBJ2-1; D remains ambiguous. Germline CDR1 is SGDLS and CDR2 is YYNGEE. The CDR3 extends over 15 amino acids. Deletions cut 3 bases from V and 7 bases from J, with 17 bases between. The CDR3 reads CASSAPGSARNEQFF. The CDR3 DNA reads as TGTGCCAGCAGCGCCCCCGGGTCAGCGAGGAATGAGCAGTTCTTC. Variable domain in full (rest from reference TRBV9 and TRBJ2-1): DSGVTQTPKHLITATGQRVTLRCSPRSGDLSVYWYQQSLDQGLQFLIQYYNGEERAKGNILERFSAQQFPDLHSELNLSSLELGDSALYFCASSAPGSARNEQFFGPGTRLTVL.

The V and J genes are TRBV5-1 and TRBJ1-5, with D unresolved. The CDR3 spans 15 residues. V gave up 4 bases and J gave up 4 bases, with 15 bases separating them. Germline values: CDR1 SGHRS, CDR2 YFSETQ. CDR3 protein: CASSPEGGRNQPQHF. In DNA form, the CDR3 reads TGCGCCAGCAGCCCCGAAGGAGGGAGAAATCAGCCCCAGCATTTT. The full variable domain, rest sourced from reference TRBV5-1 and TRBJ1-5, is KAGVTQTPRYLIKTRGQQVTLSCSPISGHRSVSWYQQTPGQGLQFLFEYFSETQRNKGNFPGRFSGRQFSNSRSEMNVSTLELGDSALYLCASSPEGGRNQPQHFGDGTRLSIL.

The chain employs TRBV11-2 and TRBJ1-3, with 10 bases lining up with TRBD1. CDR3 size: 16 residues. Germline loops: CDR1 SGHAT, CDR2 FQNNGV. V was pared by 5 bases and J by 5 bases, with 9 bases of the junction left unmatched. The CDR3 region has the DNA TGTGCCAGCAGCCTCTCCGACAGGGGGCTAAGAAACACCATATATTTT. It codes for CASSLSDRGLRNTIYF.

The chain combines TRBV25-1 with TRBJ1-1; 9 bases map to TRBD1. The length of the CDR3 is 16 residues. Germline-derived CDR1 and CDR2 are MGHDK and SYGVNS. With V trimmed by 5 bases and J by 0 bases, 7 bases remained unmatched. DNA of the CDR3: TGTGCCAGCAGTAGACAAAGGACAGGGGTGAACACTGAAGCTTTCTTT. It specifies CASSRQRTGVNTEAFF. Together with reference TRBV25-1 and TRBJ1-1, the CDR3 gives the full variable domain: EADIYQTPRYLVIGTGKKITLECSQTMGHDKMYWYQQDPGMELHLIHYSYGVNSTEKGDLSSESTVSRIRTEHFPLTLESARPSHTSQYLCASSRQRTGVNTEAFFGQGTRLTVV.

As for this clone: The junction departs from germline at one end; a sequencing error may be responsible. This rearrangement joins TRBV28 to TRBJ2-1; 13 bases map to TRBD2. CDR1 MDHEN and CDR2 SYDVKM come from the germline V gene. The CDR3 consists of 15 residues. The CDR3 DNA follows: TGTGCCAGCACTTTACTAGCGGGAGGGCCAAATGAGCAGTTCTTC. This sequence encodes CASTLLAGGPNEQFF.

The CDR3 nucleotides read TGCGCCAGCAGGCGGACTAGCGAGGTATACGAGCAGTACTTC. Protein product: CASRRTSEVYEQYF. The chain links TRBV5-1 to TRBJ2-7; 9 bases map to TRBD2. Germline CDR1 is SGHRS and CDR2 is YFSETQ. V lost 5 bases and J lost 4; bases outside the gene matches: 7. The length of the CDR3 is 14 residues.

The rearrangement uses TRBV5-4 and TRBJ2-7, with 8 nucleotides matching TRBD2. CDR3 size: 15 residues. From germline, CDR1 is SGHNT and CDR2 YYREEE (reference sequence). Trimming removed 4 bases from V and 6 bases from J; junction bases left unmatched: 12. The CDR3 here is CASSPAGGAGGEQYF. The CDR3 nucleotides read TGTGCCAGCAGCCCGGCCGGGGGGGCTGGAGGCGAGCAGTACTTC.

The CDR3 DNA reads as TGTGCCAGCAGCGACCCGGGACAGCGAGGCTACACCTTC. This encodes CASSDPGQRGYTF. This chain uses TRBV6-4 with TRBJ1-2; 7 nucleotides agree with TRBD1. Trimming took 6 bases from V and 8 from J; bases not matched to a gene: 9. This CDR3 is built from 13 residues. In germline, CDR1 is MRHNA, CDR2 SNTAGT.

The V call is TRBV23-1, the J call TRBJ2-7; TRBD2 might be the D (6 bases). TRBV23-1 is designated an ORF whose function remains uncertain. There are 18 residues in the CDR3. Trimming left V 0 bases short and J 3 bases short, with 21 bases between. CDR3 region: CASSQSWGDSLLNYEQYF. CDR3 coding DNA: TGCGCCAGCAGTCAATCGTGGGGGGACTCCCTGCTAAACTACGAGCAGTACTTC.

V usage is TRBV5-1 and J usage is TRBJ2-7, with 15 bases aligning to TRBD2. This CDR3 region has 17 residues. Germline CDR1 and CDR2: SGHRS and YFSETQ. J lost 3 bases, V lost 4 bases, and 8 bases had no gene match. CDR3 coding DNA: TGCGCCAGCAGCCCAGGACTAGCGGGAGGGAGAGGCTACGAGCAGTACTTC. Amino acid sequence: CASSPGLAGGRGYEQYF.

V gene TRBV7-3 combines with J gene TRBJ2-7; TRBD1 matches at 9 bases. Trimming took 5 bases from V and 4 from J; bases not matched to a gene: 3. CDR1 is SGHTA, CDR2 FQGTGA, per germline. The CDR3 extends over 13 amino acids. CDR3 region: CASSPGTGYEQYF. The CDR3 nucleotides read TGTGCCAGCAGCCCCGGGACAGGGTACGAGCAGTACTTC.

The chain employs TRBV4-1 and TRBJ2-7; tentative D call: TRBD1 (5 bases). The V end lost 1 base, the J end lost 0 bases, and 16 bases lay between the germline ends. The CDR3 is 17 amino acids. The germline V gene encodes CDR1 MGHRA and CDR2 YSYEKL. Here the CDR3 DNA reads TGCGCCAGCAGCCAAGGAATTAAGGGGTCAAGCTCCTACGAGCAGTACTTC. Protein: CASSQGIKGSSSYEQYF.

In DNA form, the CDR3 reads TGCAGCGGGGCGACTAGCGGGATAGAGCAGTACTTC. Its protein product is CSGATSGIEQYF. The chain carries TRBV29-1 and TRBJ2-7; the match to TRBD2 covers 11 bases. Germline CDR1 SQVTM, CDR2 ANQGSEA. After removal of 7 bases from V and 7 bases from J, the junction contained 6 bases not matched to a gene. The CDR3 is 12 amino acids.

This clone is a singleton in its sample. This chain links TRBV23-1 with TRBJ2-2; D is unclear. TRBV23-1 is recorded as an ORF, its role being uncertain. CDR3 length: 14 residues. Trimming took 4 bases from V and 0 from J, leaving 6 bases between them. This chain's CDR3 is CASSPSANTGELFF. Here the CDR3 DNA reads TGCGCCAGCAGTCCCTCAGCGAACACCGGGGAGCTGTTTTTT.

V and J are TRBV18 and TRBJ1-1, with 7 bases lining up with TRBD1. The ends lost 3 bases at V and 6 bases at J; junction bases unmatched: 10. CDR1 and CDR2 from the germline V gene are KGHSH and LQKENI. The CDR3 runs to 15 residues. The CDR3 DNA reads TGTGCCAGCTCACCCCCCCGGGGCAGGGGGGCTGAAGCTTTCTTT. Its translation is CASSPPRGRGAEAFF.

In this sample, this clone turned up a few times. The gene calls are TRBV5-6 and TRBJ2-2, with 7 nucleotides matching TRBD1. Germline CDR1 and CDR2: SGHDT and YYEEEE. Germline trimming cut 4 bases from V and 0 bases from J; bases unmatched to any gene: 3. The length of the CDR3 is 15 residues. The CDR3 region is CASSRDRANTGELFF. DNA for the CDR3: TGTGCCAGCAGCCGTGACAGGGCGAACACCGGGGAGCTGTTTTTT.

Regarding this clone: The junction does not match germline at one end; this may be a read error. The chain recombines TRBV7-9 with TRBJ1-5; 7 bases fit TRBD1. This CDR3 is built from 15 residues. The germline gives CDR1 SEHNR, CDR2 FQNEAQ (reference sequence). CDR3 residues: CSSSPTGNSNQPQHF. The DNA for the CDR3 is TGTTCCAGCAGCCCGACAGGGAATAGCAATCAGCCCCAGCATTTT.

The rearrangement links TRBV29-1 to TRBJ1-5; D possibly corresponds to TRBD1 (5 bases). The germline V gene has CDR1 SQVTM and CDR2 ANQGSEA. This CDR3 region has 12 residues. Trimming left V 7 bases short and J 5 bases short, with 12 bases between. The DNA for the CDR3 is TGCAGCGGGGGTCTACAGGATCAGCCCCAGCATTTT. Its translation: CSGGLQDQPQHF.

This chain links TRBV27 with TRBJ2-2; D gene ambiguous. Germline-derived CDR1 and CDR2 are MNHEY and SMNVEV (reference sequence). Trimming took 3 bases from V and 6 from J, leaving 8 bases between them. The CDR3 covers 13 residues. CDR3: CASSFFRAGELFF. CDR3 in DNA: TGTGCCAGCAGTTTCTTCCGCGCCGGGGAGCTGTTTTTT.

The chain joins TRBV9 to TRBJ2-2; perhaps TRBD2 as D (6 bases). In germline, CDR1 is SGDLS, CDR2 YYNGEE. CDR3 size: 16 residues. The V end was cut by 2 bases, the J end by 2 bases, with 13 bases between. CDR3 sequence (DNA): TGTGCCAGCAGCGTTGCGGGGACGGTAAACACCGGGGAGCTGTTTTTT. Amino acids: CASSVAGTVNTGELFF.

The chain joins TRBV7-3 to TRBJ2-3; the match to TRBD2 covers 7 bases. The CDR3 has 15 residues. Germline CDR1 SGHTA, CDR2 FQGTGA. V was pared by 2 bases and J by 5 bases, with 7 bases of the junction left unmatched. For the CDR3, the DNA is TGTGCCAGCAGCTTAGGGGATAGCGGGTTAGATACGCAGTATTTT. Protein: CASSLGDSGLDTQYF.

This chain connects TRBV7-3 to TRBJ2-7; TRBD2 aligns across 12 bases. Per germline, CDR1 SGHTA and CDR2 FQGTGA. Germline trimming cut 1 base from V and 2 bases from J; bases unmatched to any gene: 6. This CDR3 spans 17 amino acids. The CDR3 loop reads CASSLSLAGGSPYEQYF. DNA for the CDR3: TGTGCCAGCAGCTTAAGCCTAGCGGGAGGGAGCCCCTACGAGCAGTACTTC.

V and J are TRBV28 and TRBJ2-2, with a possible D match to TRBD2 (5 bases). The germline gives CDR1 MDHEN, CDR2 SYDVKM. The CDR3 covers 13 residues. V dropped 7 bases and J dropped 1 base, with 7 bases sitting between them. Here the CDR3 reads CASTEGNTGELFF. The CDR3 nucleotides read TGTGCCAGCACTGAGGGGAACACCGGGGAGCTGTTTTTT. The full variable domain, in which reference TRBV28 and TRBJ2-2 provide the parts outside the CDR3, is DVKVTQSSRYLVKRTGEKVFLECVQDMDHENMFWYRQDPGLGLRLIYFSYDVKMKEKGDIPEGYSVSREKKERFSLILESASTNQTSMYLCASTEGNTGELFFGEGSRLTVL.

In its sample, this clone was seen a few times. The chain couples TRBV7-9 to TRBJ1-5, with TRBD1 matching over 9 bases. Germline CDR1 is SEHNR and CDR2 is FQNEAQ (reference sequence). Losses at the gene ends were 5 bases for V and 6 bases for J; bases not matched to a gene: 11. This CDR3 is built from 16 residues. The CDR3 DNA follows: TGTGCCAGCAGCCCTGGCCTACAGGGGGCATTTCAGCCCCAGCATTTT. It codes for CASSPGLQGAFQPQHF.

This clone was counted between two and nine times. V usage is TRBV5-6 and J usage is TRBJ2-3; the D is unclear. Germline CDR1 reads SGHDT; CDR2 reads YYEEEE. V was pared by 0 bases and J by 0 bases, with 11 bases between. The CDR3 length is 16 residues. As DNA, the CDR3 is TGTGCCAGCAGCTTGGTCACCCTGACTAGCACAGATACGCAGTATTTT. This translates into CASSLVTLTSTDTQYF.

V is TRBV10-3 and J is TRBJ1-1; D possibly corresponds to TRBD1 (6 bases). Trimming removed 2 bases from V and 0 bases from J, with 19 bases in between. CDR3 size: 18 residues. CDR1 is ENHRY and CDR2 is SYGVKD in the germline V gene. Here the CDR3 DNA reads TGTGCCATCAGTGAGCTCAAATCCGGGACACCCATGAACACTGAAGCTTTCTTT. Protein sequence: CAISELKSGTPMNTEAFF.

The chain recombines TRBV5-1 with TRBJ2-7; the D gene is possibly TRBD1 (7 bases). CDR3 size: 16 residues. The V end was cut by 5 bases, the J end by 0 bases, with 18 bases between. Germline V gene lookup returns CDR1 SGHRS and CDR2 YFSETQ. The CDR3, as DNA: TGCGCCAGCAGACCAGAAGACAGGGACTTCTCCTACGAGCAGTACTTC. Translation: CASRPEDRDFSYEQYF.

The chain carries TRBV5-5 and TRBJ1-3, with TRBD1 matching over 8 bases. Germline V CDR1 and CDR2: SGHKS, YYEKEE (reference sequence). CDR3 length: 15 amino acids. V trimming: 3 bases; J trimming: 0 bases; junction bases outside the gene matches: 2. The DNA for the CDR3 is TGTGCCAGCAGCTCAGGGGGCGCCTCTGGAAACACCATATATTTT. Its protein product is CASSSGGASGNTIYF. Using reference TRBV5-5 and TRBJ1-3 for the parts outside the CDR3, the full variable domain is DAGVTQSPTHLIKTRGQQVTLRCSPISGHKSVSWYQQVLGQGPQFIFQYYEKEERGRGNFPDRFSARQFPNYSSELNVNALLLGDSALYLCASSSGGASGNTIYFGEGSWLTVV.

The table lists this clone with a few counts. V usage is TRBV30 and J usage is TRBJ1-1; 9 bases are a match to TRBD1. Germline V gives CDR1 GTSNPN, CDR2 SVGIG (reference sequence). The CDR3 contains 14 residues. V shed 3 bases and J 11 bases; nucleotides not matched to a gene: 13. CDR3 nucleotide sequence: TGTGCCTGGAGGGGGGGACAGGGCTCCCCCGGGGCTTTCTTT. Its translation: CAWRGGQGSPGAFF. The complete variable domain, with remaining parts taken from reference TRBV30 and TRBJ1-1, reads SQTIHQWPATLVQPVGSPLSLECTVEGTSNPNLYWYRQAAGRGLQLLFYSVGIGQISSEVPQNLSASRPQDRQFILSSKKLLLSDSGFYLCAWRGGQGSPGAFFGQGTRLTVV.

The chain couples TRBV5-1 to TRBJ2-2, with 7 bases matching TRBD1. Trimming at V came to 7 bases and at J to 0 bases, leaving 12 bases not matched to a gene. The CDR3 is 17 amino acids. Germline CDR1 reads SGHRS; CDR2 reads YFSETQ. CDR3 amino acids: CASVLYAGTANTGELFF. In nucleotides, the CDR3 is TGCGCCAGCGTACTTTATGCCGGGACAGCGAACACCGGGGAGCTGTTTTTT.

The CDR3 sequence is CASSEPQGGGNEKLFF. In DNA, the CDR3 is TGTGCCAGCAGCGAACCACAGGGGGGAGGTAATGAAAAACTGTTTTTT. The J gene is TRBJ1-4, the V gene TRBV2; 8 bases are shared with TRBD1. The V segment lost 6 bases and the J segment 4 bases; nucleotides outside the gene matches: 10. This CDR3 region has 16 residues. Germline V gives CDR1 SNHLY, CDR2 FYNNEI. The full variable domain, its missing parts supplied by reference TRBV2 and TRBJ1-4, is EPEVTQTPSHQVTQMGQEVILRCVPISNHLYFYWYRQILGQKVEFLVSFYNNEISEKSEIFDDQFSVERPDGSNFTLKIRSTKLEDSAMYFCASSEPQGGGNEKLFFGSGTQLSVL.

CDR3 protein: CASSFGGGDTQYF. DNA of the CDR3: TGCGCCAGCAGTTTCGGGGGAGGGGATACGCAGTATTTT. V gene TRBV5-1 combines with J gene TRBJ2-3; TRBD2 matches at 7 bases. V gave up 5 bases and J gave up 6 bases; unmatched junction bases: 6. CDR1 is SGHRS and CDR2 is YFSETQ in the germline V gene. The CDR3 length is 13 residues.